Detailed here is one TCR beta chain. The antigen remains unidentified. RNA totalling about 0.5 to 1 ug underwent reverse transcription with random hexamers. Amplification of the TCR beta CDR3 was carried out by immunoSEQ multiplex PCR, which spanned a total of 54 Vbeta and 13 Jbeta segments. MiXCR, applied by TCRdb to the immunoSEQ multiplex PCR reads, yields one record per CDR3 protein. Among some 180,000 distinct CDR3 sequences listed, approximately 95% were seen once. The V gene lost 6 bases and the J gene lost 2 bases, with 10 bases spanning the gap. Germline CDR1 reads SQVTM; CDR2 reads ANQGSEA. The CDR3 totals 13 residues. This entry is derived from a study of CD8 T cells in Susac syndrome. CD8+ and CD4+ T cells from blood underwent TCR beta sequencing. It was negative isolation that provided the CD8+ and CD4+ T cells, whereas TEMRA cells were enriched by FACS. Whole-study findings and limits: Individuals included in the TCR sequencing and HLA analysis were acknowledged by the study to be relatively few in number.

The sequenced sample consisted of CD4+ T cells from PBMCs. This clonotype was sampled from a human donor in good health. J is TRBJ2-2 and V is TRBV29-1; D uncertain. CDR3 sequence reads: CSVARFNTGELFF. As DNA, the CDR3 is TGCAGCGTCGCTCGATTCAACACCGGGGAGCTGTTTTTT.